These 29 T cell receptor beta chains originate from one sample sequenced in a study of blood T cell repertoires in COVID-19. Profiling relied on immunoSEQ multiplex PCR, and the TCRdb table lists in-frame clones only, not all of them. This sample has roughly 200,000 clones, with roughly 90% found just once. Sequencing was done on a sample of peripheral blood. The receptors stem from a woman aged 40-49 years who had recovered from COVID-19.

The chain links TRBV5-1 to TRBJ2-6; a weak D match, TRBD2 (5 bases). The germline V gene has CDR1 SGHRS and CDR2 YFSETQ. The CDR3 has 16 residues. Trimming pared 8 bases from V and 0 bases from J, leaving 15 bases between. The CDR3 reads CASYSGLISGANVLTF. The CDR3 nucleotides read TGCGCCAGTTATTCAGGACTCATCTCTGGGGCCAACGTCCTGACTTTC.

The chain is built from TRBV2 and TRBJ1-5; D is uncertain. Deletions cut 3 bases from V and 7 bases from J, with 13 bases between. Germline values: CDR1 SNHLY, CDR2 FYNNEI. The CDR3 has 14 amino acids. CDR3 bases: TGTGCCAGCAGTGAGGCCAGGTTTGGACAGCCCCAGCATTTT. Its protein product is CASSEARFGQPQHF.

CDR3 region: CSVSLATGGNEQFF. The CDR3 DNA follows: TGCAGCGTCTCCCTTGCCACGGGGGGCAATGAGCAGTTCTTC. V is TRBV29-1 and J is TRBJ2-1, with 7 bases that match TRBD2. The CDR3 contains 14 residues. The trim removed 6 bases at V and 6 bases at J, leaving 11 bases unmatched. Looked up from germline, CDR1 is SQVTM and CDR2 is ANQGSEA.

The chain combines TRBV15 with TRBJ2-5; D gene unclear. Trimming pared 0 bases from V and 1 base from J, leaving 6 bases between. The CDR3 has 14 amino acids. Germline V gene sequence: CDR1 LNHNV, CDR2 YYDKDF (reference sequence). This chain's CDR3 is CATSRDHSQETQYF. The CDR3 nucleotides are TGTGCCACCAGCAGAGATCACTCCCAAGAGACCCAGTACTTC.

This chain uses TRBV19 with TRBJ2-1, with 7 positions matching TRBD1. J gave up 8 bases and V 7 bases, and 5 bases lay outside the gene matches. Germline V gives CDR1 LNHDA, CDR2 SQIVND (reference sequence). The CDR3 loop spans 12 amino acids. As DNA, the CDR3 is TGTGCCAGTACCGACAGGGTCGATGAGCAGTTCTTC. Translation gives CASTDRVDEQFF.

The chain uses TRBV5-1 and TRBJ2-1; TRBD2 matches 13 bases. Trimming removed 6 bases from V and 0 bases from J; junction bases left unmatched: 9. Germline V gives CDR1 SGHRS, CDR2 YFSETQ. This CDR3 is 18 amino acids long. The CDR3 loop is CASTMTSGRPSSYNEQFF. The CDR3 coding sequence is TGCGCCAGCACCATGACTAGCGGGAGGCCTAGCTCCTACAATGAGCAGTTCTTC. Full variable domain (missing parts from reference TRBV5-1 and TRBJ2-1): KAGVTQTPRYLIKTRGQQVTLSCSPISGHRSVSWYQQTPGQGLQFLFEYFSETQRNKGNFPGRFSGRQFSNSRSEMNVSTLELGDSALYLCASTMTSGRPSSYNEQFFGPGTRLTVL.

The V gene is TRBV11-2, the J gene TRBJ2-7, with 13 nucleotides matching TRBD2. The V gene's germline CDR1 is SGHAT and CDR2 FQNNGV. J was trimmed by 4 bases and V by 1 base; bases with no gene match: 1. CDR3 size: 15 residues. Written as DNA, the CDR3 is TGTGCCAGCAGCTTAGGGACTAGCGGGAGTTACGAGCAGTACTTC. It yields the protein CASSLGTSGSYEQYF.

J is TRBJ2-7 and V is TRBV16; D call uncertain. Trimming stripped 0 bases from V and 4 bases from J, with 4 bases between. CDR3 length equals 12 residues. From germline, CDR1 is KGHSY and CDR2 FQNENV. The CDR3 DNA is TGTGCCAGCAGCCAATCCGAGTACGAGCAGTACTTC. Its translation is CASSQSEYEQYF.

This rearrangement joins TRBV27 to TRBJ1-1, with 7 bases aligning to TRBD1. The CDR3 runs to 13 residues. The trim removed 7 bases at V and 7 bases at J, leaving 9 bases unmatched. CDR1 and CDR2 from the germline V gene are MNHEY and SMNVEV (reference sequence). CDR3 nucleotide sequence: TGTGCCAGCACCCCAAATTACAGGGGTGAAGCTTTCTTT. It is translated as CASTPNYRGEAFF.

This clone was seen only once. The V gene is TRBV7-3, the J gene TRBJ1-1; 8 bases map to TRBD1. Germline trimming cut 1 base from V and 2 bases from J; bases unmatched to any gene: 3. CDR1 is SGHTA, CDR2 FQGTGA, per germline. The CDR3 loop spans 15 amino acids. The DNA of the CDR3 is TGTGCCAGCAGCTTAAGCGGACAGGGTAACACTGAAGCTTTCTTT. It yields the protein CASSLSGQGNTEAFF.

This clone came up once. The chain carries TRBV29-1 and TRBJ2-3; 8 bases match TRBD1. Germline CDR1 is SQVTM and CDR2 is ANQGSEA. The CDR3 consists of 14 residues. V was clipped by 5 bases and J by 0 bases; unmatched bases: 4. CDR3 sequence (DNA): TGCAGCGTTCGGCAGGGGGCTAGCACAGATACGCAGTATTTT. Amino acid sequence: CSVRQGASTDTQYF.

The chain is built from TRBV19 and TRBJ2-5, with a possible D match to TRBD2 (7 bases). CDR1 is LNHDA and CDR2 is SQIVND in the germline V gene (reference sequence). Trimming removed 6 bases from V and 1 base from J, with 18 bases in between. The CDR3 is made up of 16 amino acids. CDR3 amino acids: CASSLGGPSRQETQYF. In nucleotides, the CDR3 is TGTGCCAGTAGCTTGGGGGGGCCCTCGCGCCAAGAGACCCAGTACTTC.

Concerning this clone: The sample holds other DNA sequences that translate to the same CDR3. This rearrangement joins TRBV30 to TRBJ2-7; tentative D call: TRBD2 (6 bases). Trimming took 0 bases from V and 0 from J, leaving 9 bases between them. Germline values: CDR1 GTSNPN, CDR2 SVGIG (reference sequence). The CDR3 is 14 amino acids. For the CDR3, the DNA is TGTGCCTGGAGTGTCGGGGGAGGCTCCTACGAGCAGTACTTC. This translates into CAWSVGGGSYEQYF.

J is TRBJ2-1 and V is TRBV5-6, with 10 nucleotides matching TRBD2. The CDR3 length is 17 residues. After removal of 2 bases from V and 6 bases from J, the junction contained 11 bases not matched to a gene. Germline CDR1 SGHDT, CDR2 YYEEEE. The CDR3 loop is CASSFYSGTSVVNEQFF. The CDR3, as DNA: TGTGCCAGCAGCTTCTATTCCGGGACTAGCGTCGTCAATGAGCAGTTCTTC.

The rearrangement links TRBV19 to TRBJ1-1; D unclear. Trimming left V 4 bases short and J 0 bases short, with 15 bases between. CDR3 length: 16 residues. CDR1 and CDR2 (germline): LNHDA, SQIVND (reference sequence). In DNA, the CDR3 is TGTGCCAGTAGTACATTAGCGGTCGCTATGAACACTGAAGCTTTCTTT. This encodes CASSTLAVAMNTEAFF.

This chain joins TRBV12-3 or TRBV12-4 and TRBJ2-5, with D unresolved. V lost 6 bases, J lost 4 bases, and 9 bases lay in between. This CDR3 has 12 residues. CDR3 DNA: TGTGCCAGCAGCCTGGAGTCAGAGACCCAGTACTTC. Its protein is CASSLESETQYF.

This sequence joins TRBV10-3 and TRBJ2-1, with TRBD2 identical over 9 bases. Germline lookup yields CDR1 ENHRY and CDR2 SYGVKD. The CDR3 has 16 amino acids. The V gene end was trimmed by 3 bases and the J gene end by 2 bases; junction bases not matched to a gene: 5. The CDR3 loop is CAISELSGRPYNEQFF. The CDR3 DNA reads TGTGCCATCAGTGAACTTAGCGGGAGACCCTACAATGAGCAGTTCTTC.

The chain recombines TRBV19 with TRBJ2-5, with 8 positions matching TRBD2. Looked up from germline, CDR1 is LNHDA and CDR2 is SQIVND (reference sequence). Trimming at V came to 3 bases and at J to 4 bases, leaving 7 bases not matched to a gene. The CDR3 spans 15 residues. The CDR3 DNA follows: TGTGCCAGTAGTATCCTAAGCGGGGGCAGAGAGACCCAGTACTTC. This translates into CASSILSGGRETQYF.

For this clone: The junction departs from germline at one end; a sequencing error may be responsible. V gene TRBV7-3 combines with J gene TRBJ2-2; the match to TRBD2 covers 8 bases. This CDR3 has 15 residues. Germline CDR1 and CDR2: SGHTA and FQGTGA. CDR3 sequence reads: CASSPDSGNAGELFF. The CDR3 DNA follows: TGTGCCAGCAGCCCCGATAGCGGGAACGCCGGGGAGCTGTTTTTT. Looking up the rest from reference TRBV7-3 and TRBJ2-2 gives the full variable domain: GAGVSQTPSNKVTEKGKYVELRCDPISGHTALYWYRQSLGQGPEFLIYFQGTGAADDSGLPNDRFFAVRPEGSVSTLKIQRTERGDSAVYLCASSPDSGNAGELFFGEGSRLTVL.

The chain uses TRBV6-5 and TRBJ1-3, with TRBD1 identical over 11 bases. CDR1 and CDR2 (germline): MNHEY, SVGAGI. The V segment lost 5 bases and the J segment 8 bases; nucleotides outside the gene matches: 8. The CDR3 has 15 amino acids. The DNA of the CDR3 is TGTGCCAGCAGTCGAACAGGACAGGGGGCAGACACCATATATTTT. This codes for CASSRTGQGADTIYF.

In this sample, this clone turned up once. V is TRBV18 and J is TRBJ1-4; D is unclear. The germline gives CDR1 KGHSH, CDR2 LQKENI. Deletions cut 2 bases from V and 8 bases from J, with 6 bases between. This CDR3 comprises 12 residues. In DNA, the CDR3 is TGTGCCAGCTCACCAGGGCAAGAAAAACTGTTTTTT. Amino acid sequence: CASSPGQEKLFF.

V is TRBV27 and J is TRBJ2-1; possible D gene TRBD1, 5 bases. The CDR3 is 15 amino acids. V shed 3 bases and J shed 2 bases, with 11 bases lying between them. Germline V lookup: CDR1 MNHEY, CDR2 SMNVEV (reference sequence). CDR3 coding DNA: TGTGCCAGCAGTTTTCAGGGTTTCCCCTACAATGAGCAGTTCTTC. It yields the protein CASSFQGFPYNEQFF.

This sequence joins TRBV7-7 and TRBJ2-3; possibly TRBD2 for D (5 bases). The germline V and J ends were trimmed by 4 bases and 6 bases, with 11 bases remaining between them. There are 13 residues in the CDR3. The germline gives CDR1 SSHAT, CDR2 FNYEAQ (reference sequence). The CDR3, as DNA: TGTGCCAGCAGCTGGACTCCTTCCGATACGCAGTATTTT. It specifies CASSWTPSDTQYF. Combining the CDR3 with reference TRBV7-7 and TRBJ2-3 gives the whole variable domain GAGVSQSPRYKVTKRGQDVTLRCDPISSHATLYWYQQALGQGPEFLTYFNYEAQPDKSGLPSDRFSAERPEGSISTLTIQRTEQRDSAMYRCASSWTPSDTQYFGPGTRLTVL.

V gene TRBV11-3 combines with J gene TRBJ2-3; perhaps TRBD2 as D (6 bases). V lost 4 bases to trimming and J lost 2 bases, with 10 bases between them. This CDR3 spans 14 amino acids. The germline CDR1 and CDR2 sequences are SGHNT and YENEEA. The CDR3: CASSSAGPTDTQYF. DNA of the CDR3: TGTGCCAGCAGCTCGGCGGGGCCCACAGATACGCAGTATTTT. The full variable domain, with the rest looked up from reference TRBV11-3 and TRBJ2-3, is EAGVVQSPRYKIIEKKQPVAFWCNPISGHNTLYWYLQNLGQGPELLIRYENEEAVDDSQLPKDRFSAERLKGVDSTLKIQPAELGDSAVYLCASSSAGPTDTQYFGPGTRLTVL.

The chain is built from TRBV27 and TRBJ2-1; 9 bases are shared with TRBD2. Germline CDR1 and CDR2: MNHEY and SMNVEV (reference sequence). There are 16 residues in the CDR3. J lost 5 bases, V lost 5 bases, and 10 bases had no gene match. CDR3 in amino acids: CASSPLAGTRNNEQFF. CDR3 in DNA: TGTGCCAGCAGTCCCCTAGCGGGAACAAGAAACAATGAGCAGTTCTTC.

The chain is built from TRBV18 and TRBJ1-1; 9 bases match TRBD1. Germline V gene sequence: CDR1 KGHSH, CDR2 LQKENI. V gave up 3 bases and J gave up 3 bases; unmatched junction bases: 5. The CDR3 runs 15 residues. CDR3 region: CASSPGTGWDTEAFF. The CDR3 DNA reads TGTGCCAGCTCACCCGGGACAGGGTGGGACACTGAAGCTTTCTTT.

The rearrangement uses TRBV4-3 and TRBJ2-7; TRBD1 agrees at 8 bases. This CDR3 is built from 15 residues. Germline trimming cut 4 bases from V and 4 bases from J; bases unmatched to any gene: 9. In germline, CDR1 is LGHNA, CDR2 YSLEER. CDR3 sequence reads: CASSPTWDRSYEQYF. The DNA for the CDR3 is TGCGCCAGCAGCCCCACTTGGGACAGGTCATACGAGCAGTACTTC.

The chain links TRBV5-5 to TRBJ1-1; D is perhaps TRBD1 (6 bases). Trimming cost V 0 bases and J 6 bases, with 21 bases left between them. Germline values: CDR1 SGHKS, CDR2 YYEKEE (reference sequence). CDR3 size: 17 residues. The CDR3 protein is CASSLVTIASGGPEAFF. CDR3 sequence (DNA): TGTGCCAGCAGCTTGGTAACTATCGCCAGTGGGGGCCCTGAAGCTTTCTTT.

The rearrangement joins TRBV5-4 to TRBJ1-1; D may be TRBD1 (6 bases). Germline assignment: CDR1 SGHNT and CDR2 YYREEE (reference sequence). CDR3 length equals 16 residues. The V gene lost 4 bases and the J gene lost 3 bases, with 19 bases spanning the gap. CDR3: CASSGGQMGADTEAFF. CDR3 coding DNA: TGTGCCAGCAGCGGTGGACAGATGGGAGCGGACACTGAAGCTTTCTTT.